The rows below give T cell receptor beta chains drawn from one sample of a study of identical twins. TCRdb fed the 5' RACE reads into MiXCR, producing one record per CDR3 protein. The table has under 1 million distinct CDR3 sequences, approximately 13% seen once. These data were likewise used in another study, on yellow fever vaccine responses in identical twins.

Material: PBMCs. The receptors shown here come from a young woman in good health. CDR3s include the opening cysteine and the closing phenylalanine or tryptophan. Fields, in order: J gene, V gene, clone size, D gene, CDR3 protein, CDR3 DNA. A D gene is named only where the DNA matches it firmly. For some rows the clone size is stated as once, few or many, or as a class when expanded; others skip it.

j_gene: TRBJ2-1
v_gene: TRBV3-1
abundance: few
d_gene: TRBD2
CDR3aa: CASSLPGGGAVREQFF
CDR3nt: TGTGCCAGCAGCCTACCGGGGGGAGGAGCGGTGCGTGAGCAGTTCTTC

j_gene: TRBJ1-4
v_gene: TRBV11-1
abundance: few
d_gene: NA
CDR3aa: CASSLWSGLILRPGEKLFF
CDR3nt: TGTGCCAGCAGCTTATGGTCCGGGTTGATCTTGAGGCCGGGTGAAAAACTGTTTTTT

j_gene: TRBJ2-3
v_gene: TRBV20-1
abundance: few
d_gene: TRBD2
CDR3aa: CSASLAGGLGDTQYF
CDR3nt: TGCAGTGCTTCTCTAGCGGGAGGATTGGGGGATACGCAGTATTTT

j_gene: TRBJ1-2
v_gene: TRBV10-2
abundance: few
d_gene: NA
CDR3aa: CASRDYGYTF
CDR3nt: TGCGCCAGCAGAGACTATGGCTACACCTTC

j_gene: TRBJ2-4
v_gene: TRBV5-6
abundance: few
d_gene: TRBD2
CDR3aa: CASSLASGVAKNIQYF
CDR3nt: TGTGCCAGCAGCTTAGCTAGCGGAGTAGCCAAAAACATTCAGTACTTC

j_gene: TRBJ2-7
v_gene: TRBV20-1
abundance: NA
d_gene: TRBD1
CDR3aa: CSATWTGAYEQYF
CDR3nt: TGCAGTGCTACGTGGACAGGGGCCTACGAGCAGTACTTC

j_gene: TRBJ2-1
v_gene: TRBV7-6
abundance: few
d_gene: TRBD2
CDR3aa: CASSLISSGGYNEQFF
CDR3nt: TGTGCCAGCAGCTTAATTTCTAGCGGGGGCTACAATGAGCAGTTCTTC

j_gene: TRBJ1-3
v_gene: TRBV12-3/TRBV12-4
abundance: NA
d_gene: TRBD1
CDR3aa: CATRTGGNTIYF
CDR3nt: TGTGCCACCAGGACAGGGGGAAACACCATATATTTT

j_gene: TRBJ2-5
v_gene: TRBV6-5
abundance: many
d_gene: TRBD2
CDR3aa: CASSYSASGGQETQYF
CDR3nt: TGTGCCAGCAGTTACTCCGCTAGCGGGGGCCAAGAGACCCAGTACTTC

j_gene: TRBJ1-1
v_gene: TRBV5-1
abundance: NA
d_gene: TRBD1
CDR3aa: CASSLDTGVMNTEAFF
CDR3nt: TGCGCCAGCAGCTTGGACACAGGGGTCATGAACACTGAAGCTTTCTTT

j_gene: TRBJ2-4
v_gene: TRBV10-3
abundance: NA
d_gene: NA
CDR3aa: CAISESGGAGQNIQYF
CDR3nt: TGTGCCATCAGTGAGTCCGGGGGCGCGGGCCAAAACATTCAGTACTTC

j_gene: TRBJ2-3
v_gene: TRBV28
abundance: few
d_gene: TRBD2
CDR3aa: CASMAAGGPDTQYF
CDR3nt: TGTGCCAGCATGGCAGCGGGAGGGCCCGATACGCAGTATTTT

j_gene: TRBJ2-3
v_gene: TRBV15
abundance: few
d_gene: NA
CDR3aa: CATSTEERPTDTQYF
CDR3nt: TGTGCCACCAGCACCGAAGAGAGACCCACAGATACGCAGTATTTT

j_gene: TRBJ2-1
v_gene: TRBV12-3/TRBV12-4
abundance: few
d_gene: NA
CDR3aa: CASRFAGVFDNEQFF
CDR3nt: TGTGCCAGCAGGTTTGCAGGGGTGTTCGACAATGAGCAGTTCTTC

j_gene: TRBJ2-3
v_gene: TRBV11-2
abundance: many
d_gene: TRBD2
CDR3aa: CASSRTSGGATDTQYF
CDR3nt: TGTGCCAGCAGCCGTACTAGCGGGGGGGCGACAGATACGCAGTATTTT

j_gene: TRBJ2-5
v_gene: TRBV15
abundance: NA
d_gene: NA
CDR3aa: CATSRGQGNGETQYF
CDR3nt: TGTGCCACCAGCAGGGGCCAGGGGAACGGGGAGACCCAGTACTTC

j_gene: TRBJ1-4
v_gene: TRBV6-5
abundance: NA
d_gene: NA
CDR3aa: CASSYEKASGNEKLFF
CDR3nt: TGTGCCAGCAGTTACGAGAAGGCGTCGGGTAATGAAAAACTGTTTTTT

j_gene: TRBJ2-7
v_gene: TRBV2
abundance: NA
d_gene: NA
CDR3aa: CASRPLVYEQYF
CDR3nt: TGTGCCAGCAGACCACTAGTGTACGAGCAGTACTTC

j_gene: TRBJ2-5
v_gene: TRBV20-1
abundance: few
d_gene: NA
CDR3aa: CSATAVTLGETQYF
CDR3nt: TGCAGTGCCACGGCCGTGACCCTGGGGGAGACCCAGTACTTC

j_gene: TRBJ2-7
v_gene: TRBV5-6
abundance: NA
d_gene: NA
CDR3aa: CASSLANGGIDYEQYF
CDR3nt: TGTGCCAGCAGCTTGGCGAATGGGGGAATCGACTACGAGCAGTACTTC

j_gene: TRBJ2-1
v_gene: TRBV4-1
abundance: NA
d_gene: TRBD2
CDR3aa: CASSHLAGTHNEQFF
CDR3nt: TGCGCCAGCAGCCACCTAGCGGGAACCCACAATGAGCAGTTCTTC

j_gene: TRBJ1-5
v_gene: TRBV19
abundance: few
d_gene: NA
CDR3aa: CASTAGTRNQPQHF
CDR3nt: TGTGCCAGTACCGCGGGGACACGTAATCAGCCCCAGCATTTT

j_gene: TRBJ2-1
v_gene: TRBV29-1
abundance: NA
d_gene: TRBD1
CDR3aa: CSVEAWGQGHNEQFF
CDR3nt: TGCAGCGTTGAAGCCTGGGGACAGGGACACAATGAGCAGTTCTTC

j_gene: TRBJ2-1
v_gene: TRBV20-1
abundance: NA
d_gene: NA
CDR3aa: CSARQVTRSNEQFF
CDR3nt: TGCAGTGCTCGACAGGTGACAAGATCCAATGAGCAGTTCTTC

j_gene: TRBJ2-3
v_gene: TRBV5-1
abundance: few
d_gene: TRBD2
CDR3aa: CASSFDIRGGTDTQYF
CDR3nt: TGCGCCAGCAGCTTCGACATCCGGGGGGGCACAGATACGCAGTATTTT

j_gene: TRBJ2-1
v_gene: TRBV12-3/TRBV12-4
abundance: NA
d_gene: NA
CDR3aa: CASSHQVNEQFF
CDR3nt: TGTGCCAGCAGTCACCAAGTCAATGAGCAGTTCTTC

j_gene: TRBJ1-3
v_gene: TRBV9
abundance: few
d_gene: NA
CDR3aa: CASSGTVSGNTIYF
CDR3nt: TGTGCCAGCAGCGGGACAGTCTCTGGAAACACCATATATTTT

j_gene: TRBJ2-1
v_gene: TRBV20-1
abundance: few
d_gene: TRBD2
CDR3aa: CSASGEPGGPYNEQFF
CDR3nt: TGCAGTGCTAGTGGGGAGCCGGGGGGGCCGTACAATGAGCAGTTCTTC

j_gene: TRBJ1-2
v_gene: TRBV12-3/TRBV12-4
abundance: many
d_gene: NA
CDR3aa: CASRPGGVGYTF
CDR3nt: TGTGCCAGCAGGCCGGGGGGGGTTGGCTACACCTTC

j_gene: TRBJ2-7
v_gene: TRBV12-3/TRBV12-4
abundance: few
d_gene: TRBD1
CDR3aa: CASSSRDREDEQYF
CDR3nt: TGTGCCAGCAGCAGCCGGGACAGGGAGGACGAGCAGTACTTC

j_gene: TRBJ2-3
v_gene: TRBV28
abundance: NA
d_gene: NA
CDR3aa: CASSPRLLGDTQYF
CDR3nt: TGTGCCAGCAGCCCCAGGCTGTTAGGAGATACGCAGTATTTT

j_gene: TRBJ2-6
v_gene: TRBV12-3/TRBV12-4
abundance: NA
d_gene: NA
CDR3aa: CASSLVGESSGANVLTF
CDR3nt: TGTGCCAGCAGCCTGGTGGGAGAGAGCTCTGGGGCCAACGTCCTGACTTTC

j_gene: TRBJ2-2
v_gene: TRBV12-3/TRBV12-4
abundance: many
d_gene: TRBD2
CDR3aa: CASSTSSGMGGELFF
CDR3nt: TGTGCCAGCAGTACCTCTAGCGGGATGGGCGGGGAGCTGTTTTTT

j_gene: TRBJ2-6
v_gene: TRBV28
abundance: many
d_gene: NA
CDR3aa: CASSPQGTAGANVLTF
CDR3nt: TGTGCCAGCAGTCCTCAGGGTACTGCTGGGGCCAACGTCCTGACTTTC

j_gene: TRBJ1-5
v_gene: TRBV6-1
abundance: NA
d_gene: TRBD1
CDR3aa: CASRWTGDSNQPQHF
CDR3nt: TGTGCCAGCAGGTGGACAGGGGATAGCAATCAGCCCCAGCATTTT

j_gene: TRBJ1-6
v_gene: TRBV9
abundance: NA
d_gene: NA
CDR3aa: CASSETQAGNSPLHF
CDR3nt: TGTGCCAGCAGCGAGACCCAGGCGGGTAATTCACCCCTCCACTTT

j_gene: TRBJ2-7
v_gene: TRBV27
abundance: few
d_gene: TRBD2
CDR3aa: CASSLSTSGKYEQYF
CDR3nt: TGTGCCAGCAGTTTATCGACTAGCGGGAAATACGAGCAGTACTTC

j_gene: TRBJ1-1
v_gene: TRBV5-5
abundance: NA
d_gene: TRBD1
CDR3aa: CASSLSQRGLGAFF
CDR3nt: TGTGCCAGCAGCTTGTCGCAGAGGGGGCTCGGAGCTTTCTTT

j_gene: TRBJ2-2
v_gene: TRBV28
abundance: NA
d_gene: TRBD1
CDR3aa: CASRSTGTANTGELFF
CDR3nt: TGTGCCAGCCGGAGCACCGGGACAGCGAACACCGGGGAGCTGTTTTTT

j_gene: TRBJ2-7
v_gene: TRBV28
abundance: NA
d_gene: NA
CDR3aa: CASSFRGRLGTYEQYF
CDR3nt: TGTGCCAGCAGTTTCCGGGGGCGGTTAGGAACCTACGAGCAGTACTTC

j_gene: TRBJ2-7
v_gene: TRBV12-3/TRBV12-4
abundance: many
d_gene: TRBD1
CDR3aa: CASSRPPGQGDYEQYF
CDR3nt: TGTGCCAGCAGCCGACCCCCGGGACAGGGGGACTACGAGCAGTACTTC

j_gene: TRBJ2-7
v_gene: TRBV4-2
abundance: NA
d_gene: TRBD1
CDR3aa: CASSQEGVWTGGSYEQYF
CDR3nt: TGTGCCAGCAGCCAAGAAGGAGTCTGGACAGGGGGCTCCTACGAGCAGTACTTC

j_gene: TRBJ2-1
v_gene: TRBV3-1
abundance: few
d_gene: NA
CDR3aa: CASSQVKVNEQFF
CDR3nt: TGTGCCAGCAGCCAAGTTAAGGTCAATGAGCAGTTCTTC

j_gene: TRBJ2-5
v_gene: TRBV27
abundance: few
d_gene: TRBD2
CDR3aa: CASSRGVAGSQETQYF
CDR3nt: TGTGCCAGCAGCCGCGGGGTAGCGGGCTCCCAAGAGACCCAGTACTTC

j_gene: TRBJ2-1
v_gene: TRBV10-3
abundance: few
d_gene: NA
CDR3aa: CAISKHKDVRNEQFF
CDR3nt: TGTGCCATCAGTAAGCACAAGGACGTCAGAAATGAGCAGTTCTTC

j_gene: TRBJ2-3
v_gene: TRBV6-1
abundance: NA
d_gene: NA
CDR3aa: CASSVRADTQYF
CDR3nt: TGTGCCAGCAGCGTCAGGGCAGATACGCAGTATTTT